These 32 T cell receptor beta chains originate from one sample sequenced in a study of blood T cell repertoires in COVID-19. The method was immunoSEQ multiplex PCR; TCRdb's version includes in-frame clones alone and lacks a portion of them. The table has about half a million clones, 89% seen once; the top ten hold roughly 1%. Sequenced sample: peripheral blood. These receptors originate from a man between 18 and 35 years old with COVID-19, enrolled during active disease.

The J gene is TRBJ2-2, the V gene TRBV5-1; 7 positions agree with TRBD2. Germline V CDR1 and CDR2: SGHRS, YFSETQ. The CDR3 has 15 amino acids. V was clipped by 0 bases and J by 3 bases; unmatched bases: 2. CDR3 region: CASSLDGGYTGELFF. The DNA of the CDR3 is TGCGCCAGCAGCTTGGACGGGGGGTACACCGGGGAGCTGTTTTTT. The complete variable domain, with remaining parts taken from reference TRBV5-1 and TRBJ2-2, reads KAGVTQTPRYLIKTRGQQVTLSCSPISGHRSVSWYQQTPGQGLQFLFEYFSETQRNKGNFPGRFSGRQFSNSRSEMNVSTLELGDSALYLCASSLDGGYTGELFFGEGSRLTVL.

V and J are TRBV5-4 and TRBJ2-3; possibly TRBD2 for D (6 bases). From germline, CDR1 is SGHNT and CDR2 YYREEE (reference sequence). V was clipped by 5 bases and J by 2 bases, with 15 bases between them. This CDR3 has 15 residues. The CDR3 DNA sequence: TGTGCCAGCAGATTTGGCGGGGCGCTCACAGATACGCAGTATTTT. Amino acids: CASRFGGALTDTQYF. The full variable domain, in which reference TRBV5-4 and TRBJ2-3 provide the parts outside the CDR3, is ETGVTQSPTHLIKTRGQQVTLRCSSQSGHNTVSWYQQALGQGPQFIFQYYREEENGRGNFPPRFSGLQFPNYSSELNVNALELDDSALYLCASRFGGALTDTQYFGPGTRLTVL.

The CDR3 region is CASSPYYSQYQTQYF. The CDR3 DNA sequence: TGTGCCAGCAGTCCCTACTACTCACAATATCAGACCCAGTACTTC. This chain uses TRBV7-8 with TRBJ2-5, with no clear D. There are 15 residues in the CDR3. Germline CDR1 SGHVS, CDR2 FQNEAQ. Trimming pared 6 bases from V and 6 bases from J, leaving 20 bases between.

As concerns this clone: Other DNA sequences in the same sample also yield this CDR3. The chain uses TRBV12-3 or TRBV12-4 and TRBJ2-7; no clear D. Trimming shortened V by 3 bases and J by 0 bases, and 6 bases separated the two germline ends. This CDR3 is built from 13 residues. The CDR3 DNA is TGTGCCAGCAGTTTGGGCAGCTCCTACGAGCAGTACTTC. This gives the protein CASSLGSSYEQYF.

Turning to this clone: Other DNA sequences within the sample encode an identical CDR3. The V gene is TRBV11-3, the J gene TRBJ2-3; 9 bases match TRBD2. Germline-derived CDR1 and CDR2 are SGHNT and YENEEA. The CDR3 consists of 15 residues. V gave up 1 base and J gave up 1 base; unmatched junction bases: 0. CDR3 DNA: TGTGCCAGCAGCTTAGTAGCGGGGGGCACAGATACGCAGTATTTT. Protein product: CASSLVAGGTDTQYF. The whole variable domain, filled in from reference TRBV11-3 and TRBJ2-3, reads EAGVVQSPRYKIIEKKQPVAFWCNPISGHNTLYWYLQNLGQGPELLIRYENEEAVDDSQLPKDRFSAERLKGVDSTLKIQPAELGDSAVYLCASSLVAGGTDTQYFGPGTRLTVL.

This chain connects TRBV19 to TRBJ1-2; D gene unclear. CDR1 and CDR2 (germline): LNHDA, SQIVND (reference sequence). CDR3 length equals 13 residues. The germline V and J ends were trimmed by 4 bases and 5 bases, with 11 bases remaining between them. CDR3 amino acids: CASSKTEFYGYTF. CDR3 sequence (DNA): TGTGCCAGTAGTAAAACAGAGTTTTATGGCTACACCTTC.

The chain employs TRBV2 and TRBJ2-1, with 9 bases aligning to TRBD2. The CDR3 is 16 residues long. Per germline, CDR1 SNHLY and CDR2 FYNNEI. V lost 5 bases to trimming and J lost 0 bases; unmatched junction nucleotides: 5. CDR3 nucleotides: TGTGCCAGCAGTCCTCTAGCGGGGAGCTCCTACAATGAGCAGTTCTTC. The encoded protein is CASSPLAGSSYNEQFF.

The rearrangement uses TRBV15 and TRBJ2-1; 8 bases are shared with TRBD1. The length of the CDR3 is 16 residues. Germline V CDR1 and CDR2: LNHNV, YYDKDF (reference sequence). V was clipped by 3 bases and J by 3 bases; unmatched bases: 7. CDR3 protein: CATSSRQGRNYNEQFF. The DNA for the CDR3 is TGTGCCACCAGCAGTCGACAGGGGAGGAACTACAATGAGCAGTTCTTC.

The V gene is TRBV27, the J gene TRBJ2-1, with D possibly being TRBD2 (6 bases). V was clipped by 7 bases and J by 6 bases, with 19 bases between them. Germline V gene lookup returns CDR1 MNHEY and CDR2 SMNVEV (reference sequence). There are 15 residues in the CDR3. CDR3 protein: CASTLRDWGVNEQFF. The CDR3 DNA reads as TGTGCCAGCACCCTACGGGACTGGGGGGTCAATGAGCAGTTCTTC.

The chain uses TRBV4-1 and TRBJ2-1; a possible D gene is TRBD1 (7 bases). V lost 1 base and J 9 bases, leaving 13 bases between the germline ends. CDR3 length: 14 amino acids. Germline V lookup: CDR1 MGHRA, CDR2 YSYEKL. CDR3 sequence (DNA): TGCGCCAGCAGCCAAGTCAGCAGGGGGGTTGAGCAGTTCTTC. Amino acids: CASSQVSRGVEQFF.

The genes are TRBV2 and TRBJ1-1; 7 nucleotides match TRBD1. From germline, CDR1 is SNHLY and CDR2 FYNNEI. The CDR3 has 14 amino acids. The V segment lost 6 bases and the J segment 3 bases; nucleotides outside the gene matches: 7. The CDR3 DNA reads as TGTGCCAGCAGGGGAAGGGGGCAGGACACTGAAGCTTTCTTT. Amino acid sequence: CASRGRGQDTEAFF.

The V gene is TRBV12-5, the J gene TRBJ1-2, with D perhaps matching TRBD1 (5 bases). The germline V gene has CDR1 LGHNT and CDR2 FRNRAP. This CDR3 has 12 residues. V was shortened by 6 bases and J by 8 bases, with 13 bases between the two germline ends. CDR3 sequence: CASGSGGEGYTF. The CDR3 DNA reads TGTGCTAGTGGCTCCGGGGGGGAAGGCTACACCTTC.

The chain employs TRBV19 and TRBJ1-3, with D unresolved. V lost 8 bases and J 0 bases, leaving 11 bases between the germline ends. The CDR3 spans 14 residues. Germline V gives CDR1 LNHDA, CDR2 SQIVND (reference sequence). The CDR3, as DNA: TGTGCCAGTGAGGCGGGAAGCTCTGGAAACACCATATATTTT. It yields the protein CASEAGSSGNTIYF.

This chain links TRBV30 with TRBJ2-7; 13 bases fit TRBD2. Germline V gene sequence: CDR1 GTSNPN, CDR2 SVGIG (reference sequence). CDR3 size: 15 residues. V lost 2 bases, J lost 3 bases, and 4 bases stayed unmatched. The DNA of the CDR3 is TGTGCCTGGAGTTGGACTAGCGGGAGTAACTACGAGCAGTACTTC. It yields the protein CAWSWTSGSNYEQYF.

This clone appeared a single time. The CDR3 protein is CASSFSGSGANVLTF. The CDR3 bases are TGTGCCAGCAGCTTCTCAGGATCTGGGGCCAACGTCCTGACTTTC. V usage is TRBV5-4 and J usage is TRBJ2-6, with D unresolved. V was cut by 2 bases and J by 1 base, with 7 bases left in between. The CDR3 contains 15 residues. CDR1 SGHNT and CDR2 YYREEE come from the germline V gene (reference sequence).

This chain uses TRBV11-2 with TRBJ2-1; the D is unclear. The CDR3 consists of 15 residues. The germline V gene encodes CDR1 SGHAT and CDR2 FQNNGV. V lost 0 bases, J lost 6 bases, and 12 bases lay in between. The DNA for the CDR3 is TGTGCCAGCAGCTTAGACCGTCCCGCAGGCAATGAGCAGTTCTTC. This sequence encodes CASSLDRPAGNEQFF.

The sample holds one count of this clone. The chain uses TRBV5-1 and TRBJ2-7, with D perhaps TRBD2 (7 bases). The V and J ends lost 4 bases and 1 base respectively, with 18 bases between them. Germline-derived CDR1 and CDR2 are SGHRS and YFSETQ. The CDR3 has 16 amino acids. In DNA form, the CDR3 reads TGCGCCAGCAGCCTGGGTTTCGCGGGGGCTTCCTACGAGCAGTACTTC. It encodes CASSLGFAGASYEQYF.

The CDR3 protein is CATSDPKARPGRTPYEQYF. CDR3 coding DNA: TGTGCCACCAGTGACCCCAAGGCCCGTCCCGGGCGGACACCCTACGAGCAGTACTTC. The rearrangement joins TRBV24-1 to TRBJ2-7, with D maybe TRBD1 (5 bases). The length of the CDR3 is 19 residues. Germline V gene sequence: CDR1 KGHDR, CDR2 SFDVKD. V shed 4 bases and J shed 2 bases, with 26 bases lying between them.

The gene calls are TRBV2 and TRBJ2-5; possible D gene TRBD2, 5 bases. V lost 3 bases and J lost 0, with 14 bases in between. This CDR3 region has 16 residues. Germline assignment: CDR1 SNHLY and CDR2 FYNNEI. Here the CDR3 reads CASSEATAEDQETQYF. The CDR3 DNA sequence: TGTGCCAGCAGTGAGGCCACAGCGGAAGACCAAGAGACCCAGTACTTC.

The CDR3 bases are TGTGCCAGCACCCCCGAGGGGACAGGTGGCTACACCTTC. It is translated as CASTPEGTGGYTF. The V gene is TRBV9, the J gene TRBJ1-2, with 8 nucleotides matching TRBD1. Losses at the gene ends were 6 bases for V and 7 bases for J; bases not matched to a gene: 8. Looked up from germline, CDR1 is SGDLS and CDR2 is YYNGEE. The CDR3 spans 13 residues.

J is TRBJ2-2 and V is TRBV19; TRBD1 aligns across 9 bases. The CDR3 length is 16 residues. CDR1 LNHDA and CDR2 SQIVND come from the germline V gene (reference sequence). V lost 5 bases and J lost 1; bases outside the gene matches: 5. The CDR3 sequence: CASSPGTGRNTGELFF. CDR3 bases: TGTGCCAGTAGTCCAGGGACAGGGCGGAACACCGGGGAGCTGTTTTTT.

The V gene is TRBV9, the J gene TRBJ2-4; possibly TRBD2 for D (5 bases). Germline CDR1 reads SGDLS; CDR2 reads YYNGEE. V was pared by 5 bases and J by 3 bases, with 15 bases between. This CDR3 is built from 15 residues. The CDR3: CASSAPTRIKNIQYF. CDR3 sequence (DNA): TGTGCCAGCAGTGCACCTACTAGAATCAAAAACATTCAGTACTTC.

V usage is TRBV7-6 and J usage is TRBJ2-1; a possible D gene is TRBD1 (5 bases). Trimming took 5 bases from V and 0 from J, leaving 11 bases between them. Germline V gene sequence: CDR1 SGHVS, CDR2 FNYEAQ. This CDR3 is built from 15 residues. CDR3 region: CASSPDIRSYNEQFF. In DNA form, the CDR3 reads TGTGCCAGCAGCCCGGACATACGCTCCTACAATGAGCAGTTCTTC. Together with reference TRBV7-6 and TRBJ2-1, the CDR3 gives the full variable domain: GAGVSQSPRYKVTKRGQDVALRCDPISGHVSLYWYRQALGQGPEFLTYFNYEAQQDKSGLPNDRFSAERPEGSISTLTIQRTEQRDSAMYRCASSPDIRSYNEQFFGPGTRLTVL.

The chain links TRBV27 to TRBJ2-7, with TRBD1 matching over 10 bases. The junction had 3 bases not matched to a gene; V was cut back by 6 bases and J by 1 base. Germline V gene lookup returns CDR1 MNHEY and CDR2 SMNVEV (reference sequence). This CDR3 spans 14 amino acids. CDR3 bases: TGTGCCAGCAGGCGGACAGGGGGGTCCTACGAGCAGTACTTC. Translation: CASRRTGGSYEQYF.

This chain joins TRBV27 and TRBJ2-1; D might be TRBD1 (6 bases). In germline, CDR1 is MNHEY, CDR2 SMNVEV (reference sequence). V lost 5 bases to trimming and J lost 7 bases, with 9 bases between them. The CDR3 is 12 residues long. CDR3 in DNA: TGTGCCAGCAGTCCCCAGGGGAATGAGCAGTTCTTC. Its translation: CASSPQGNEQFF.

This chain joins TRBV5-4 and TRBJ1-2; D unresolved. Trimming pared 0 bases from V and 1 base from J, leaving 10 bases between. The CDR3 length is 15 residues. Germline assignment: CDR1 SGHNT and CDR2 YYREEE (reference sequence). The CDR3 DNA reads TGTGCCAGCAGCTTGGCGGTTGGAGATAACTATGGCTACACCTTC. Amino acid sequence: CASSLAVGDNYGYTF. The variable domain in full, with the rest retrieved from reference TRBV5-4 and TRBJ1-2, is ETGVTQSPTHLIKTRGQQVTLRCSSQSGHNTVSWYQQALGQGPQFIFQYYREEENGRGNFPPRFSGLQFPNYSSELNVNALELDDSALYLCASSLAVGDNYGYTFGSGTRLTVV.

V is TRBV5-1 and J is TRBJ2-1; 8 bases line up with TRBD2. The CDR3 has 14 amino acids. The germline V gene has CDR1 SGHRS and CDR2 YFSETQ. V gave up 4 bases and J gave up 5 bases; unmatched junction bases: 5. The CDR3, as DNA: TGCGCCAGCAGCCCCTCGGGGGGGGACAATGAGCAGTTCTTC. As protein: CASSPSGGDNEQFF.

In this sample, this clone turned up a few times. The chain links TRBV7-8 to TRBJ1-1; the D is unclear. This CDR3 is 13 amino acids long. V lost 3 bases and J 5 bases, leaving 10 bases between the germline ends. The germline gives CDR1 SGHVS, CDR2 FQNEAQ. The CDR3 DNA sequence: TGTGCCAGCAGCTTTGGGGAGTGGACTGAAGCTTTCTTT. Protein product: CASSFGEWTEAFF.

The rearrangement uses TRBV4-1 and TRBJ2-7, with 7 bases fitting TRBD2. CDR3 length: 14 amino acids. The V segment lost 5 bases and the J segment 4 bases; nucleotides outside the gene matches: 8. CDR1 MGHRA and CDR2 YSYEKL come from the germline V gene. CDR3: CASSNTGLPYEQYF. CDR3 nucleotide sequence: TGCGCCAGCAGCAATACGGGACTACCATACGAGCAGTACTTC.

This chain uses TRBV7-2 with TRBJ1-4, with 8 bases matching TRBD1. There are 13 residues in the CDR3. CDR1 SGHTA and CDR2 FQGNSA come from the germline V gene. The trim removed 5 bases at V and 4 bases at J, leaving 0 bases unmatched. The CDR3 DNA reads TGTGCCAGCAGCGACAGGGGTAATGAAAAACTGTTTTTT. Encoded protein: CASSDRGNEKLFF. The variable domain in full, with the rest retrieved from reference TRBV7-2 and TRBJ1-4, is GAGVSQSPSNKVTEKGKDVELRCDPISGHTALYWYRQSLGQGLEFLIYFQGNSAPDKSGLPSDRFSAERTGGSVSTLTIQRTQQEDSAVYLCASSDRGNEKLFFGSGTQLSVL.

The CDR3 DNA sequence: TGTGCCAGCAGTGAAGGGAGCGGGAGCGCCGGGGAGCTGTTTTTT. Protein sequence: CASSEGSGSAGELFF. The J gene is TRBJ2-2, the V gene TRBV6-1, with TRBD2 identical over 8 bases. After removal of 1 base from V and 6 bases from J, the junction contained 4 bases not matched to a gene. This CDR3 spans 15 amino acids. CDR1 MNHNS and CDR2 SASEGT come from the germline V gene.

The chain joins TRBV30 to TRBJ2-2; possibly TRBD1 or TRBD2 for D (5 bases each). Germline V lookup: CDR1 GTSNPN, CDR2 SVGIG (reference sequence). The CDR3 is 12 residues long. Trimming removed 5 bases from V and 6 bases from J, with 10 bases in between. The DNA of the CDR3 is TGTGCCTGGGGGACGGGGTCCGGGGAGCTGTTTTTT. Its protein is CAWGTGSGELFF.